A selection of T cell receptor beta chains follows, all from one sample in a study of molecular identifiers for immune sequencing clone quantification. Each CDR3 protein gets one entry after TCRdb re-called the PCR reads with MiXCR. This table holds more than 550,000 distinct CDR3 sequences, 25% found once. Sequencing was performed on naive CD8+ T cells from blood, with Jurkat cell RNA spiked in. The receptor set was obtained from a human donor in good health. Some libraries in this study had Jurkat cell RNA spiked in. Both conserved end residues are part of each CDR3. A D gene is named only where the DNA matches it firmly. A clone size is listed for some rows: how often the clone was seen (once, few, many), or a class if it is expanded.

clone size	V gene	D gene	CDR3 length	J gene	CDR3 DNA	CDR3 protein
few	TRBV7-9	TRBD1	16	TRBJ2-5	TGTGCCAGCAGCATTCCCGGGACAGATATTAGGGAGACCCAGTACTTC	CASSIPGTDIRETQYF
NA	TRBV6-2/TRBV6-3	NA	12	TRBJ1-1	TGTGCCAGCAGGAACTCAGTACCTGAAGCTTTCTTT	CASRNSVPEAFF
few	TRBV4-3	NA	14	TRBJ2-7	TGCGCCAGCAGCCAAGATGGGAGTTCCTACGAGCAGTACTTC	CASSQDGSSYEQYF
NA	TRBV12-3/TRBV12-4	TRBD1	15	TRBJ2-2	TGTGCCAGCAGCTCGACAGGGACGAACACCGGGGAGCTGTTTTTT	CASSSTGTNTGELFF
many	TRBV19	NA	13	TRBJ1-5	TGTGCCAGTAGTACAAACGGGGGGCCGGCCCAGCATTTT	CASSTNGGPAQHF
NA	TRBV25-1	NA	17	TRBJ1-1	TGTGCCAGCAGTGACTCAGGACGGACAGACCTGAACACTGAAGCTTTCTTT	CASSDSGRTDLNTEAFF
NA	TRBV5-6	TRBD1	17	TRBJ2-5	TGTGCCAGCAGCTTGGCCGCAGGGGGCGAATACCAAGAGACCCAGTACTTC	CASSLAAGGEYQETQYF
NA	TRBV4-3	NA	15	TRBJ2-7	TGCGCCAGCAGCCCAGGACTTTCCCAGAGCTACGTGCAGTACTTC	CASSPGLSQSYVQYF
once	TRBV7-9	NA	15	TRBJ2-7	TGTGCCAGCAGCTCCCCGAGACAGAACTACTACGAGCAGTACTTC	CASSSPRQNYYEQYF
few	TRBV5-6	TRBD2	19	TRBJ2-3	TGTGCCAGCAGCTGGGGGGCCGTGGTAGCGGGAGGGCCTACAGATACGCAGTATTTT	CASSWGAVVAGGPTDTQYF
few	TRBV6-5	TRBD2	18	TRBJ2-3	TGTGCCAGCAGTTACTCTTTACTAGCGGGAGGGCAGGGAGATACGCAGTATTTT	CASSYSLLAGGQGDTQYF
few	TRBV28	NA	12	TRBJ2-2	TGTGCCAGCAACTCCATCACCGGGGAGCTGTTTTTT	CASNSITGELFF
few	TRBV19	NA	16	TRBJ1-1	TGTGCCAGTAGTATAGGGACAAGGACGACGTACACTGAAGCTTTCTTT	CASSIGTRTTYTEAFF
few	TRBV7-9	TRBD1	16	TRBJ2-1	TGTGCCAGCAGCTTATACGGGACAGCCTTTTACAATGAGCAGTTCTTC	CASSLYGTAFYNEQFF
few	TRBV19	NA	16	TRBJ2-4	TGTGCCAGTAGTGCACCCCGGGACACTTCCAAAAACATTCAGTACTTC	CASSAPRDTSKNIQYF
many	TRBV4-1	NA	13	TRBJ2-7	TGCGCCAGCAGCCTTTCGGACGGGTACGAGCAGTACTTC	CASSLSDGYEQYF
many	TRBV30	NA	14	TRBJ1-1	TGTGCCTGGAGTGTCTTAGTGGGGATCACTGAAGCTTTCTTT	CAWSVLVGITEAFF
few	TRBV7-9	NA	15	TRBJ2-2	TGTGCCAGCAGTCGCGACGGACAGAGCACCGGGGAGCTGTTTTTT	CASSRDGQSTGELFF
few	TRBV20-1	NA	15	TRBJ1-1	TGCAGTGCTAGAGATCTCGGACAGCTGAACACTGAAGCTTTCTTT	CSARDLGQLNTEAFF
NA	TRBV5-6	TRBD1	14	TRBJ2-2	TGTGCCAGCAGCCATACACAGGGGGCCGGGGAGCTGTTTTTT	CASSHTQGAGELFF
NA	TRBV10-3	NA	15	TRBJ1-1	TGTGCCATCAGCTCTACCCCGGACGAGAACACTGAAGCTTTCTTT	CAISSTPDENTEAFF
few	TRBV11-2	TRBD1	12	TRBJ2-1	TGTGCCTCAGGACAGGGAGACAATGAGCAGTTCTTC	CASGQGDNEQFF
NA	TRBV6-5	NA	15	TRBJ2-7	TGTGCCAGCAGTTACTCGGGTCAGTCTACTTACGAGCAGTACTTC	CASSYSGQSTYEQYF
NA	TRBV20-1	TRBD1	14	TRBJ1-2	TGCAGTGCTAGGGACAGGGGTTGGAACTATGGCTACACCTTC	CSARDRGWNYGYTF
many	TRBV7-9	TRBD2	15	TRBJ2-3	TGTGCCAGCAGCACGACTAGCGGGGGAGGAGATACGCAGTATTTT	CASSTTSGGGDTQYF
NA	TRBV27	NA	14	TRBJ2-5	TGTGCCAGCAGTTTAGAGGGCGGGAAAGAGACCCAGTACTTC	CASSLEGGKETQYF
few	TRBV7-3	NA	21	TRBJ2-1	TGTGCCAGCAGCACCGGAGGGAGACTAGTCCCCGCCCTTCGAGGAGAAAATGAGCAGTTCTTC	CASSTGGRLVPALRGENEQFF